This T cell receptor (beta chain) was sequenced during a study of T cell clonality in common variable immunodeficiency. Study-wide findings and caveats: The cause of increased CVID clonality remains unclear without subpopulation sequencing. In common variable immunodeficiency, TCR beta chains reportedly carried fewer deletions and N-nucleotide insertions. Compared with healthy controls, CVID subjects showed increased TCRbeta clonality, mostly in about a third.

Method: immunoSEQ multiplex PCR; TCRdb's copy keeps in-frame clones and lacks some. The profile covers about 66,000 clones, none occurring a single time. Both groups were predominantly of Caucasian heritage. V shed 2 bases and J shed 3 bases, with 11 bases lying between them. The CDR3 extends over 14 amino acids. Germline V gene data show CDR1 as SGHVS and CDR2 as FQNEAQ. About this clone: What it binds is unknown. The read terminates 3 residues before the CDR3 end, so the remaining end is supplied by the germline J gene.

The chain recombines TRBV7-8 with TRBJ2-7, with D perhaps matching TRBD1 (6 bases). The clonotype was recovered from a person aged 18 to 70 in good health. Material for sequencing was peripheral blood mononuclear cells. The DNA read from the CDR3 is TGTGCCAGCAGCTTAACCGGGACACGCTACGAG. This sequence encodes CASSLTGTRYE. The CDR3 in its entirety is CASSLTGTRYEQYF.